This passage covers 21 T cell receptor beta chains from one sample sequenced in a study of T cells in Graves' hyperthyroidism and ophthalmopathy. Authors of the study amplified TCR beta CDR3 regions from RNA transcripts. Carried out on the TCR CDR3, a first-round RT-PCR used the HTBI primer set. TCRdb used MiXCR to reprocess the multiplex PCR reads, holding one entry per CDR3 protein. This sample yields fewer than 850,000 distinct CDR3 sequences, of which 17% are seen a single time; about 14% belongs to the top ten. The specimen sequenced was blood. The source is a man aged 45-65 years with Graves' hyperthyroidism.

This clonotype appeared a few times. The genes are TRBV13 and TRBJ2-7, with a tentative D call TRBD2 (6 bases). Germline V lookup: CDR1 PRHDT, CDR2 FYEKMQ (reference sequence). V shed 4 bases and J shed 0 bases, with 22 bases lying between them. CDR3 length: 18 residues. The CDR3 DNA is TGTGCCAGCAGCTCGGAGGGTCGGACGGCGGGCTACTCCTACGAGCAGTACTTC. Amino acids: CASSSEGRTAGYSYEQYF.

This clonotype was recorded a few times. The rearrangement links TRBV20-1 to TRBJ2-1, with 13 bases matching TRBD2. This CDR3 has 14 amino acids. From germline, CDR1 is DFQATT and CDR2 SNEGSKA (reference sequence). The V gene end was trimmed by 6 bases and the J gene end by 4 bases; junction bases not matched to a gene: 3. CDR3 loop: CSARTSGGYNEQFF. The DNA of the CDR3 is TGCAGTGCCCGGACTAGCGGGGGATACAATGAGCAGTTCTTC.

The J gene is TRBJ2-2, the V gene TRBV12-3 or TRBV12-4; D perhaps matches TRBD2 (5 bases). V lost 11 bases to trimming and J lost 7 bases, with 14 bases between them. The CDR3 is made up of 12 amino acids. The CDR3 loop reads CAGRGSLGELFF. The CDR3 DNA sequence: TGTGCCGGCCGGGGATCTCTCGGGGAGCTGTTTTTT.

V usage is TRBV19 and J usage is TRBJ1-2; D is possibly TRBD1 (5 bases). CDR1 and CDR2 (germline): LNHDA, SQIVND (reference sequence). With 3 bases removed from V and 0 bases from J, the gap between germline ends came to 5 bases. The CDR3 totals 13 residues. CDR3 sequence reads: CASSMTANYGYTF. CDR3 DNA sequence: TGTGCCAGTAGTATGACAGCTAACTATGGCTACACCTTC.

Turning to this clonotype: One end of the junction varies from germline; a read error may be responsible. The rearrangement joins TRBV7-2 to TRBJ1-2; D is perhaps TRBD1 (5 bases). This CDR3 contains 14 residues. Germline CDR1 SGHTA, CDR2 FQGNSA. The CDR3 is CVSSPIGTHYGYTF. CDR3 sequence (DNA): TGTGTCAGCAGCCCAATCGGGACCCACTATGGCTACACCTTC.

This clonotype was seen many times. The gene calls are TRBV28 and TRBJ2-1; 7 bases agree with TRBD1. This CDR3 is 17 amino acids long. The V and J ends lost 1 base and 5 bases, in that order; junction bases with no gene match: 11. Germline loops: CDR1 MDHEN, CDR2 SYDVKM. The CDR3 here is CASSLFTQDRRNNEQFF. DNA for the CDR3: TGTGCCAGCAGTTTATTCACCCAGGACAGGAGAAACAATGAGCAGTTCTTC. Together with reference TRBV28 and TRBJ2-1, the CDR3 gives the full variable domain: DVKVTQSSRYLVKRTGEKVFLECVQDMDHENMFWYRQDPGLGLRLIYFSYDVKMKEKGDIPEGYSVSREKKERFSLILESASTNQTSMYLCASSLFTQDRRNNEQFFGPGTRLTVL.

Worth noting for this clonotype: This may arise from a read error, as a much more abundant clone is one base away. The chain combines TRBV11-2 with TRBJ2-3; D is perhaps TRBD1 or TRBD2 (5 bases each). The CDR3 has 17 amino acids. V dropped 5 bases and J dropped 0 bases, with 18 bases sitting between them. Germline loops: CDR1 SGHAT, CDR2 FQNNGV. CDR3 amino acids: CASSNHRDATSTDTQYF. The CDR3 DNA sequence: TGTGCCAGCAGCAACCACCGGGACGCAACTAGCACAGATACGCAGTATTTT. Supplemented by reference TRBV11-2 and TRBJ2-3, the full variable domain reads EAGVAQSPRYKIIEKRQSVAFWCNPISGHATLYWYQQILGQGPKLLIQFQNNGVVDDSQLPKDRFSAERLKGVDSTLKIQPAKLEDSAVYLCASSNHRDATSTDTQYFGPGTRLTVL.

The V and J genes are TRBV4-1 and TRBJ1-2; 7 bases are shared with TRBD1. V lost 3 bases to trimming and J lost 1 base; unmatched junction nucleotides: 5. Germline values: CDR1 MGHRA, CDR2 YSYEKL. This CDR3 region has 15 residues. This chain's CDR3 is CASSQRQGYNYGYTF. The CDR3 region has the DNA TGCGCCAGCAGCCAGCGACAGGGTTATAACTATGGCTACACCTTC.

This clonotype was seen at least ten times. J is TRBJ2-1 and V is TRBV7-9; D is unclear. The CDR3 covers 17 residues. The germline V and J ends were trimmed by 0 bases and 2 bases, with 14 bases remaining between them. Per the germline V gene, CDR1 is SEHNR and CDR2 is FQNEAQ (reference sequence). The CDR3 DNA reads as TGTGCCAGCAGCTTAGCGCTTCTAGGCACCCCCTACAATGAGCAGTTCTTC. Translated: CASSLALLGTPYNEQFF.

This clonotype was seen ten or more times. The chain combines TRBV5-5 with TRBJ1-1; no clear D. The CDR3 sequence is 13 residues long. The V gene's germline CDR1 is SGHKS and CDR2 YYEKEE (reference sequence). The germline V and J ends were trimmed by 4 bases and 4 bases, with 11 bases remaining between them. CDR3 sequence reads: CASSPPRVTEAFF. CDR3 DNA: TGTGCCAGCAGCCCTCCCCGGGTCACTGAAGCTTTCTTT. Complete variable domain (other parts from reference TRBV5-5 and TRBJ1-1): DAGVTQSPTHLIKTRGQQVTLRCSPISGHKSVSWYQQVLGQGPQFIFQYYEKEERGRGNFPDRFSARQFPNYSSELNVNALLLGDSALYLCASSPPRVTEAFFGQGTRLTVV.

This clonotype was seen only a few times. The chain carries TRBV4-1 and TRBJ1-3, with a tentative D call TRBD1 (5 bases). Deletions cut 2 bases from V and 0 bases from J, with 14 bases between. The length of the CDR3 is 17 residues. From germline, CDR1 is MGHRA and CDR2 YSYEKL. The CDR3, as DNA: TGCGCCAGCAGCCAAATTATGCAGGGACCCTCTGGAAACACCATATATTTT. It codes for CASSQIMQGPSGNTIYF.

At least ten counts were recorded for this clonotype. The V gene is TRBV12-3 or TRBV12-4, the J gene TRBJ2-1, with D unclear. V lost 11 bases and J 0 bases, leaving 11 bases between the germline ends. The CDR3 sequence is 13 residues long. CDR3 sequence (DNA): TGTGCCTCAACCCGGAGCTCCTACAATGAGCAGTTCTTC. Its protein product is CASTRSSYNEQFF.

This clonotype was found a few times. This rearrangement joins TRBV7-2 to TRBJ1-2, with no clear D. The CDR3 is 11 amino acids. The germline V gene has CDR1 SGHTA and CDR2 FQGNSA. V shed 1 base and J shed 10 bases, with 7 bases lying between them. The CDR3 loop is CASSLGQFYTF. The CDR3 DNA reads as TGTGCCAGCAGCTTAGGGCAGTTCTACACCTTC.

This clonotype was detected ten times or more. The chain joins TRBV7-2 to TRBJ2-3; 12 bases line up with TRBD1. The CDR3 is 16 residues long. Trimming at V came to 3 bases and at J to 4 bases, leaving 5 bases not matched to a gene. CDR1 and CDR2 (germline): SGHTA, FQGNSA. This CDR3 reads CASSFLGQGASDTQYF. The CDR3 coding sequence is TGTGCCAGCAGCTTCTTGGGACAGGGGGCTTCAGATACGCAGTATTTT.

The V gene is TRBV30, the J gene TRBJ2-7, with TRBD1 matching 9 bases. The CDR3 length is 12 residues. CDR1 is GTSNPN and CDR2 is SVGIG in the germline V gene (reference sequence). The junction had 4 bases not matched to a gene; V was cut back by 5 bases and J by 5 bases. The CDR3 reads CAWDRGIHEQYF. In nucleotides, the CDR3 is TGTGCCTGGGACAGGGGGATACACGAGCAGTACTTC.

This clonotype occurred once. The chain links TRBV4-1 to TRBJ2-7; a possible D gene is TRBD1 (6 bases). Trimming left V 1 base short and J 4 bases short, with 11 bases between. The CDR3 length is 14 residues. CDR1 is MGHRA, CDR2 YSYEKL, per germline. CDR3 residues: CASSQGTVAYEQYF. DNA of the CDR3: TGCGCCAGCAGCCAAGGGACAGTCGCTTACGAGCAGTACTTC.

This clonotype was picked up many times. The chain couples TRBV6-5 to TRBJ2-2, with 10 bases fitting TRBD2. CDR3 size: 19 residues. Germline values: CDR1 MNHEY, CDR2 SVGAGI. Trimming took 0 bases from V and 3 from J; bases not matched to a gene: 10. For the CDR3, the DNA is TGTGCCAGCAGTTACTCGGGTTTTAGCGGGAGGATGCACACCGGGGAGCTGTTTTTT. Translating gives CASSYSGFSGRMHTGELFF.

Comment on this clonotype: A much bigger clone sits one base away, suggesting this may be a read error. The chain has TRBV20-1 and TRBJ2-7; 9 bases align to TRBD2. Unmatched junction bases numbered 9, after V lost 0 bases and J lost 3 bases. The V gene's germline CDR1 is DFQATT and CDR2 SNEGSKA (reference sequence). The CDR3 runs to 16 residues. As DNA, the CDR3 is TGCAGTGCTAGAGAATATTCGGCGGGAGGGAACTACGAGCAGTACTTC. Translated, it gives CSAREYSAGGNYEQYF.

V and J are TRBV27 and TRBJ2-7; 7 nucleotides match TRBD2. From germline, CDR1 is MNHEY and CDR2 SMNVEV (reference sequence). Losses at the gene ends were 0 bases for V and 3 bases for J; bases not matched to a gene: 2. The CDR3 has 14 amino acids. In DNA, the CDR3 is TGTGCCAGCAGTTTATCGTGGGAGGGCTACGAGCAGTACTTC. Its protein is CASSLSWEGYEQYF.

The sample holds a few counts of this clonotype. The V gene is TRBV6-2 or TRBV6-3, the J gene TRBJ2-7; D might be TRBD1 (6 bases). Germline V gives CDR1 MNHEY, CDR2 SVGEGT. There are 15 residues in the CDR3. Trimming shortened V by 5 bases and J by 0 bases, and 14 bases separated the two germline ends. The CDR3 loop is CASSRDRSSSYEQYF. CDR3 nucleotides: TGTGCCAGCAGTAGAGACAGGAGCAGCTCCTACGAGCAGTACTTC.

About this clonotype: Possible read error: a much larger clone is one base away. The chain is built from TRBV3-1 and TRBJ1-1, with 7 bases that match TRBD1. Germline CDR1 is LGHDT and CDR2 is YNNKEL (reference sequence). CDR3 length: 18 residues. CDR3 protein: CASSLSGLTGTANTEALF. CDR3 in DNA: TGTGCCAGCAGTCTGTCGGGGCTGACGGGGACAGCGAACACTGAAGCTCTCTTT.